This T cell receptor beta chain was documented in a study of cytomegalovirus exposure and HLA in healthy donors. The study, taken as a whole, reports: The authors listed roughly 150 TCR beta chains as cytomegalovirus-associated.

For this clone: Its antigen is still unknown.

V was pared by 10 bases and J by 3 bases, with 4 bases between. Germline CDR1 and CDR2: SGHDN and FVKESK. The CDR3 has 9 residues. Primers included in the PCR were 60 Vbeta and 13 Jbeta primers. Sequencing was performed with immunoSEQ multiplex PCR; in TCRdb, only in-frame clones are kept and a portion is missing. The table includes over 150,000 clones, around 74% detected once. Healthy bone marrow donors formed the donor group. J is TRBJ2-7 and V is TRBV14; D is uncertain. This receptor was obtained from a young man in good health and CMV-seronegative. The sample comprised PBMCs. DNA for the CDR3: TGTGCCACATTCTACGAGCAGTACTTC. This gives the protein CATFYEQYF.